One and the same sample provided the 22 T cell receptor beta chains below, sequenced in a study of neurological immune-mediated disorders. TCRdb reanalysed the 5' RACE reads using MiXCR and keeps one entry per CDR3 protein. The data show over 60,000 distinct CDR3 sequences, 4% to 5.5% seen once. The sample taken for sequencing was PBMCs. These receptors all come from a woman aged 45-60 years with multiple sclerosis.

This clonotype was counted at least ten times. This chain uses TRBV7-9 with TRBJ2-2, with a possible D match to TRBD1 (5 bases). Between the trimmed V and J ends, which lost 3 bases and 5 bases, there was a span of 10 bases. CDR3 length: 14 residues. The V gene's germline CDR1 is SEHNR and CDR2 FQNEAQ (reference sequence). CDR3 region: CASSLQGWTGELFF. CDR3 coding DNA: TGTGCCAGCAGCTTGCAGGGCTGGACCGGGGAGCTGTTTTTT.

This clonotype has only a few counts. The junction departs from the called germline gene at one end, perhaps through a read error. This chain joins TRBV20-1 and TRBJ1-6; tentative D call: TRBD1 (6 bases). Germline assignment: CDR1 DFQATT and CDR2 SNEGSKA (reference sequence). This CDR3 has 17 amino acids. The CDR3 sequence: CSARDRPGGGPNSPLNF. Written as DNA, the CDR3 is TGCAGTGCTAGAGATAGACCTGGGGGGGGCCCGAATTCACCCCTCAACTTT.

This clonotype was detected ten times or more. CDR3 loop: CAISESRDWVYEQYF. Written as DNA, the CDR3 is TGTGCCATCAGTGAGTCTAGGGACTGGGTCTACGAGCAGTACTTC. This chain joins TRBV10-3 and TRBJ2-7; a possible D gene is TRBD2 (6 bases). Trimming took off 0 bases at V and 3 bases at J, with 12 bases between the two ends. CDR3 length: 15 amino acids. Germline CDR1 is ENHRY and CDR2 is SYGVKD.

The chain recombines TRBV6-1 with TRBJ2-3, with 8 bases identical to TRBD2. CDR1 is MNHNS, CDR2 SASEGT, per germline. This CDR3 is built from 15 residues. Trimming cost V 3 bases and J 4 bases; bases outside gene matches: 6. CDR3 DNA sequence: TGTGCCAGCAGTGATACGGGGGGGTCAGCAGATACGCAGTATTTT. This sequence encodes CASSDTGGSADTQYF.

The sample holds many counts of this clonotype. The chain recombines TRBV24-1 with TRBJ2-1; D is perhaps TRBD1 or TRBD2 (5 bases each). The germline gives CDR1 KGHDR, CDR2 SFDVKD. V was clipped by 2 bases and J by 6 bases, with 13 bases between them. The CDR3 runs to 15 residues. For the CDR3, the DNA is TGTGCCACCAGTGATTCTGGGACGGGCTCCAATGAGCAGTTCTTC. It translates to CATSDSGTGSNEQFF.

The table lists this clonotype with many counts. This chain uses TRBV4-3 with TRBJ2-7; 7 bases are shared with TRBD2. Germline assignment: CDR1 LGHNA and CDR2 YSLEER. CDR3 size: 14 residues. J gave up 4 bases and V 0 bases, and 3 bases lay outside the gene matches. The CDR3 region is CASSQEWGGYEQYF. In DNA, the CDR3 is TGCGCCAGCAGCCAAGAGTGGGGAGGGTACGAGCAGTACTTC.

There are many counts of this clonotype. The gene calls are TRBV24-1 and TRBJ2-2, with D perhaps matching TRBD2 (5 bases). Deletions cut 9 bases from V and 3 bases from J, with 16 bases between. There are 15 residues in the CDR3. Germline CDR1 KGHDR, CDR2 SFDVKD. Written as DNA, the CDR3 is TGTGCCACCCAACCGGGGTCTCAGGACACCGGGGAGCTGTTTTTT. It specifies CATQPGSQDTGELFF.

Ten or more counts support this clonotype. The V gene is TRBV9, the J gene TRBJ1-5; no reliable D call. The germline V gene encodes CDR1 SGDLS and CDR2 YYNGEE. Trimming removed 0 bases at V and 4 bases at J, with 8 bases between. The CDR3 runs to 14 residues. The CDR3 DNA sequence: TGTGCCAGCAGCGTAGGATGGCAAAATCAGCCCCAGCATTTT. As protein: CASSVGWQNQPQHF.

This clonotype was seen a handful of times. The chain couples TRBV12-3 or TRBV12-4 to TRBJ2-3, with no clear D. The CDR3 extends over 14 amino acids. V lost 1 base to trimming and J lost 2 bases, with 7 bases between them. The CDR3 loop is CASSLVRVTDTQYF. As DNA, the CDR3 is TGTGCCAGCAGTTTAGTTCGAGTCACAGATACGCAGTATTTT.

This clonotype was observed many times. The V gene is TRBV27, the J gene TRBJ1-5; a possible D gene is TRBD1 (5 bases). Trimming took 5 bases from V and 3 from J, leaving 20 bases between them. The CDR3 is 17 amino acids. Germline CDR1 and CDR2: MNHEY and SMNVEV (reference sequence). The DNA of the CDR3 is TGTGCCAGCAGTCCATCACTCTGGGACGCTGACAATCAGCCCCAGCATTTT. Residues: CASSPSLWDADNQPQHF.

DNA of the CDR3: TGCGCCAGCAGCTTGTTCCCTAGCGGGCTCACCGGGGAGCTGTTTTTT. As protein: CASSLFPSGLTGELFF. The genes are TRBV5-1 and TRBJ2-2; 8 bases map to TRBD2. Germline-derived CDR1 and CDR2 are SGHRS and YFSETQ. This CDR3 region has 16 residues. J lost 4 bases, V lost 1 base, and 6 bases had no gene match.

Here the CDR3 reads CASSFGQEANYGYTF. CDR3 DNA: TGTGCCAGCAGCTTTGGACAGGAAGCTAACTATGGCTACACCTTC. This chain links TRBV5-5 with TRBJ1-2, with 7 bases fitting TRBD1. The V gene end was trimmed by 2 bases and the J gene end by 0 bases; junction bases not matched to a gene: 4. The CDR3 covers 15 residues. CDR1 is SGHKS and CDR2 is YYEKEE in the germline V gene (reference sequence).

This clonotype was counted only a few times. Relative to the germline gene, one junction end is altered; a read error may explain this. The V call is TRBV12-3 or TRBV12-4, the J call TRBJ1-2; D is undetermined. This CDR3 region has 14 residues. CDR3 sequence reads: CASRSSAGSYVYTF. The CDR3 DNA follows: TGTGCCAGCAGATCGTCCGCGGGAAGCTATGTCTACACCTTC.

This clonotype was counted ten times or more. The chain has TRBV20-1 and TRBJ2-6; D not resolved. V dropped 5 bases and J dropped 2 bases, with 13 bases sitting between them. There are 15 residues in the CDR3. Germline-derived CDR1 and CDR2 are DFQATT and SNEGSKA (reference sequence). Here the CDR3 reads CSAPVWAPGANVLTF. The CDR3 DNA reads TGCAGTGCTCCCGTGTGGGCACCTGGGGCCAACGTCCTGACTTTC.

In its sample, this clonotype was seen a few times. One end of the junction is discordant with germline, which a read error may explain. The chain links TRBV6-2 or TRBV6-3 to TRBJ1-5; the match to TRBD1 covers 8 bases. CDR3 size: 14 residues. The germline V gene encodes CDR1 MNHEY and CDR2 SVGEGT. This CDR3 reads CASSWGQDNQPQNF. As DNA, the CDR3 is TGTGCCAGCAGCTGGGGACAGGACAATCAGCCCCAGAATTTT.

Ten or more counts support this clonotype. The chain recombines TRBV12-3 or TRBV12-4 with TRBJ1-5, with a weak D call TRBD1 (6 bases). With 5 bases removed from V and 5 bases from J, the gap between germline ends came to 13 bases. The CDR3 is made up of 14 amino acids. CDR3 protein: CASSNRDTDQPQHF. The CDR3 DNA sequence: TGTGCCAGCAGTAACCGGGACACCGATCAGCCCCAGCATTTT.

This clonotype was recorded at least ten times. The V call is TRBV10-1, the J call TRBJ1-6; 9 bases are shared with TRBD1. Trimming cost V 8 bases and J 9 bases; bases outside gene matches: 14. The CDR3 covers 16 residues. Germline V gene lookup returns CDR1 WNHNN and CDR2 SYGVQD (reference sequence). CDR3 sequence reads: CASRLPPGQGASPLHF. CDR3 coding DNA: TGCGCCAGCCGTTTACCCCCGGGACAGGGAGCTTCACCCCTCCACTTT.

This clonotype was seen repeatedly, ten times or more. The chain combines TRBV20-1 with TRBJ2-3, with TRBD1 as a possible D gene (5 bases). The CDR3 totals 14 residues. The ends were cut back, 2 bases at V and 5 bases at J, with 14 bases in the middle. Germline CDR1 reads DFQATT; CDR2 reads SNEGSKA (reference sequence). DNA of the CDR3: TGCAGTGCTAGAATCCCCAGGGTCCAAGATACGCAGTATTTT. Its protein product is CSARIPRVQDTQYF.

This clonotype was counted only a few times. This sequence joins TRBV12-3 or TRBV12-4 and TRBJ2-5; D is unclear. The V gene lost 3 bases and the J gene lost 3 bases, with 11 bases spanning the gap. The CDR3 runs 14 residues. CDR3 nucleotides: TGTGCCAGCAGTTTTTACGGTGGGGAAGAGACCCAGTACTTC. Translating gives CASSFYGGEETQYF.

This clonotype was observed many times. V gene TRBV7-9 combines with J gene TRBJ1-2; D is undetermined. CDR1 is SEHNR, CDR2 FQNEAQ, per germline (reference sequence). V was pared by 1 base and J by 8 bases, with 14 bases between. The CDR3 runs to 14 residues. The CDR3 nucleotides read TGTGCCAGCAGCTTAGGGTCGGGATTTAGAGGCTACACCTTC. Amino acid sequence: CASSLGSGFRGYTF.

This clonotype appeared many times. The rearrangement uses TRBV12-3 or TRBV12-4 and TRBJ1-5; 10 bases align to TRBD1. The CDR3 has 15 amino acids. V shed 6 bases, J shed 4 bases, and the junction held 6 bases outside the gene matches. CDR3 loop: CASSQTGQGNQPQHF. CDR3 in DNA: TGTGCCAGCAGCCAAACGGGACAGGGGAATCAGCCCCAGCATTTT.

This chain joins TRBV12-3 or TRBV12-4 and TRBJ2-3; possible D gene TRBD2, 6 bases. The V and J ends lost 2 bases and 0 bases respectively, with 9 bases between them. The CDR3 is made up of 15 amino acids. CDR3 amino acids: CASSLPAGSTDTQYF. The CDR3 DNA is TGTGCCAGCAGTTTACCTGCGGGAAGCACAGATACGCAGTATTTT.